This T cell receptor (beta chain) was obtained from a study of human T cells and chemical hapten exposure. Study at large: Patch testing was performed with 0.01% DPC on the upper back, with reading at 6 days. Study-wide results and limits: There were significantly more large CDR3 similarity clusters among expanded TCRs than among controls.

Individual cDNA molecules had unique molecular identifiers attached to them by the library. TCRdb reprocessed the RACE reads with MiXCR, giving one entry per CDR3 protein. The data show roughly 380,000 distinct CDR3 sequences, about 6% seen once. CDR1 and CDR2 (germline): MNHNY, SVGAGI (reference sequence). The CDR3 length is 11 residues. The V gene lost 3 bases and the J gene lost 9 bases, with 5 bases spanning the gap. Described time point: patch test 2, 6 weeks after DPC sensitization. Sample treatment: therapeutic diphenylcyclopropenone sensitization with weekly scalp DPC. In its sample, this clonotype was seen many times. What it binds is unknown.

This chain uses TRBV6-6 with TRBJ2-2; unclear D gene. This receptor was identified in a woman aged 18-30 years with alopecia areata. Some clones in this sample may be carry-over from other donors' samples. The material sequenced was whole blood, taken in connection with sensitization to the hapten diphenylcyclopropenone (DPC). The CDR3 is CASSYTRELFF. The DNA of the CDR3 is TGTGCCAGCAGTTATACCCGGGAGCTGTTTTTT.